This T cell receptor beta chain was recovered during a study of cytomegalovirus exposure and HLA in healthy donors. It was healthy bone marrow donors who served as donors. The PCR made use of 60 Vbeta and 13 Jbeta primers. Method: immunoSEQ multiplex PCR; TCRdb's copy keeps in-frame clones and lacks some. Among 150,000 to 200,000 clones, roughly four fifths were seen once, and the ten largest hold around 4.9%. As for this clone: Its antigen is not known.

Notes on the study in general: Per a prior analysis, the majority of TCR beta V segments were productive roughly 87% or roughly 30% of the time.

J lost 6 bases, V lost 6 bases, and 9 bases had no gene match. CDR3 length equals 15 residues. Germline values: CDR1 LNHDA, CDR2 SQIVND (reference sequence). The sequence derives from a man aged 18 to 29 in good health and CMV-seronegative. The sequencing input was PBMCs. The V gene is TRBV19, the J gene TRBJ2-7; 12 positions agree with TRBD2. In nucleotides, the CDR3 is TGTGCCAGTAGCACAGGACTAGCGGGGATGCTCGAGCAGTACTTC. Amino acid sequence: CASSTGLAGMLEQYF.